The entry below describes one TCR beta chain. Its antigen is undetermined. Trimming took 7 bases from V and 3 from J; bases not matched to a gene: 1. This CDR3 is built from 13 residues. Per germline, CDR1 SQVTM and CDR2 ANQGSEA. This entry belongs to a study of human versus mouse CDR3 diversity and MHC coevolution. Study at large: Reportedly, immunoSEQ detects one in 200,000 T cells with minimized PCR bias. Study-wide results and caveats: Mice had fewer CDR3 deletions and insertions than humans on average.

Assay: immunoSEQ multiplex PCR; the TCRdb copy retains only in-frame clones and omits some. This sample carries about 73,000 clones, just under 95% of them seen once, and the ten largest clones take over 0.12%. V gene TRBV29-1 combines with J gene TRBJ2-7; 15 bases align to TRBD2. The TCR was taken from a person aged 30-69 years in good health. Sequencing was done on a sample of naive CD4+ T cells from blood. This sample's subset: CD45RO-negative CD62L-positive naive CD4 T cells. CDR3 protein: CSGGLAGGYEQYF. CDR3 nucleotides: TGCAGCGGGGGACTAGCGGGAGGCTACGAGCAGTACTTC.